Below, one TCR beta chain is given with its context. The sample is drawn from a study of blood T cell repertoires in COVID-19. Study-level background: Collection of acute and convalescent COVID-19 samples took place in the United States, Italy and Spain. In each case, the material was cDNA or gDNA derived from T cells, B-cell-depleted T cells, or PBMCs.

The length of the CDR3 is 15 residues. Germline V gene data show CDR1 as MNHNY and CDR2 as SVGAGI (reference sequence). The trim removed 6 bases at V and 2 bases at J, leaving 10 bases unmatched. In the original analysis: Amplification from reference gene primers served as the basis for estimated nucleated cell counts. Repertoires were generated with immunoSEQ multiplex PCR, while TCRdb's copy carries only in-frame clones and drops some. V, J and clone size derive from that table, while D and trimming were established from the DNA sequence. The data show 35,000 to 45,000 clones, 77% seen once. Sequencing used peripheral blood. This clonotype was obtained from a woman in her 70s with acute or convalescent COVID-19. The chain uses TRBV6-6 and TRBJ2-7, with 7 bases identical to TRBD1. The CDR3 DNA sequence: TGTGCCAGCAGCACTCAGGGGGTTGGAACCTACGAGCAGTACTTC. Amino acids: CASSTQGVGTYEQYF.